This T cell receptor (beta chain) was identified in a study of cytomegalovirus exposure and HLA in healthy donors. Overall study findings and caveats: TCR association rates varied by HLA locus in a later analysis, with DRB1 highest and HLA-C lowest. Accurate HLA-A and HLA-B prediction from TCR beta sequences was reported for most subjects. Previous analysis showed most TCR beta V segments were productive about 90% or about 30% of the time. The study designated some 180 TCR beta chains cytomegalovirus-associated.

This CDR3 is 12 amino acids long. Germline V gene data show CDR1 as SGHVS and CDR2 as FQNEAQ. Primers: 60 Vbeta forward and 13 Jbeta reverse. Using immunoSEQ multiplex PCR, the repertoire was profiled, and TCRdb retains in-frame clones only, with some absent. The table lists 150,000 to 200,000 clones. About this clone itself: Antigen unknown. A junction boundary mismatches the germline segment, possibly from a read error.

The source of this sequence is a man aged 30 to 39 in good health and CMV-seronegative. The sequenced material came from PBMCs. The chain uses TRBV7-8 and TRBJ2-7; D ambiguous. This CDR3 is CASSFRSSEQYF. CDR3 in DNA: TGTGCCAGCAGCTTCAGGTCCTCCGAGCAGTACTTC.